Below are 27 T cell receptor beta chains sequenced from a single sample in a study of metastatic and nonmetastatic thyroid tumors. All patients were treatment-naive before thyroid surgery. TCRdb reprocessed the PCR reads using MiXCR. The sample includes about 2,900 clones, more than 35% of them seen just once. The sequencing sample was made of tumor tissue. The receptor source for this set is a female donor with papillary thyroid cancer or a benign thyroid nodule (not recorded which). Some clones in this sample may be carry-over from other donors' samples.

This clone was seen only once. This rearrangement joins TRBV4-1 to TRBJ2-2, with a weak D call TRBD2 (5 bases). The CDR3 spans 15 residues. V was clipped by 3 bases and J by 4 bases, with 12 bases between them. Germline V CDR1 and CDR2: MGHRA, YSYEKL. Here the CDR3 DNA reads TGCGCCAGCAGCCAGGTATTGGGGAGCACCGGGGAGCTGTTTTTT. Its translation is CASSQVLGSTGELFF.

CDR3 nucleotides: TGTGCCTGGAGTCCCCCGGGACTAGCGGGAGGGGAGACCCAGTACTTC. Its protein product is CAWSPPGLAGGETQYF. The rearrangement uses TRBV30 and TRBJ2-5, with 16 bases fitting TRBD2. CDR3 length: 16 amino acids. Trimming cost V 2 bases and J 5 bases; bases outside gene matches: 5. Germline V CDR1 and CDR2: GTSNPN, SVGIG (reference sequence).

The DNA of the CDR3 is TGTGCCAGCAGCCAAGGCGCGGGAACCACAGATACGCAGTATTTT. It is translated as CASSQGAGTTDTQYF. This rearrangement joins TRBV3-1 to TRBJ2-3; possibly TRBD2 for D (6 bases). The CDR3 has 15 amino acids. Trimming left V 1 base short and J 2 bases short, with 10 bases between. The germline CDR1 and CDR2 sequences are LGHDT and YNNKEL (reference sequence).

The chain links TRBV5-1 to TRBJ2-7, with 14 positions matching TRBD2. The CDR3 extends over 17 amino acids. Germline loops: CDR1 SGHRS, CDR2 YFSETQ. V was clipped by 4 bases and J by 0 bases; unmatched bases: 6. Here the CDR3 DNA reads TGCGCCAGCAGCCCCGGACTAGCGGGAGGCCTCTCCTACGAGCAGTACTTC. It specifies CASSPGLAGGLSYEQYF.

At least ten counts were recorded for this clone. The V call is TRBV6-1, the J call TRBJ2-1; 9 bases line up with TRBD2. Trimming removed 2 bases from V and 7 bases from J; junction bases left unmatched: 15. The germline V gene encodes CDR1 MNHNS and CDR2 SASEGT. The CDR3 has 18 residues. CDR3 DNA sequence: TGTGCCAGCAGTGAAAACAGCCTCCGGGCAACTAGCGGGAATGAGCAGTTCTTC. Protein: CASSENSLRATSGNEQFF.

This clone was observed once. The V gene is TRBV7-9, the J gene TRBJ1-2; no definite D call. Germline assignment: CDR1 SEHNR and CDR2 FQNEAQ (reference sequence). CDR3 length: 13 residues. V was clipped by 5 bases and J by 3 bases, with 10 bases between them. CDR3: CASSVQTDYGYTF. Here the CDR3 DNA reads TGTGCCAGCAGCGTACAGACCGACTATGGCTACACCTTC. The full variable domain, with the rest looked up from reference TRBV7-9 and TRBJ1-2, is DTGVSQNPRHKITKRGQNVTFRCDPISEHNRLYWYRQTLGQGPEFLTYFQNEAQLEKSRLLSDRFSAERPKGSFSTLEIQRTEQGDSAMYLCASSVQTDYGYTFGSGTRLTVV.

This clone showed up just once. The V call is TRBV11-1, the J call TRBJ2-1, with 10 bases fitting TRBD2. This CDR3 has 16 residues. Per germline, CDR1 SGHAT and CDR2 FQDESV (reference sequence). The J segment lost 4 bases and the V segment lost 2 bases, leaving 5 bases of the junction unmatched. The CDR3 loop is CASSLMASGSYNEQFF. The CDR3 DNA reads TGTGCCAGCAGCTTAATGGCTAGCGGGAGTTACAATGAGCAGTTCTTC.

The sample holds a few counts of this clone. J is TRBJ2-2 and V is TRBV11-1, with TRBD2 matching over 12 bases. Germline V gene sequence: CDR1 SGHAT, CDR2 FQDESV (reference sequence). The CDR3 length is 17 residues. The J segment lost 3 bases and the V segment lost 3 bases, leaving 5 bases of the junction unmatched. In nucleotides, the CDR3 is TGTGCCAGCAGCTTTCCGACTAGCGGGAGAGACACCGGGGAGCTGTTTTTT. This translates into CASSFPTSGRDTGELFF. The variable domain in full, completed from reference TRBV11-1 and TRBJ2-2, reads EAEVAQSPRYKITEKSQAVAFWCDPISGHATLYWYRQILGQGPELLVQFQDESVVDDSQLPKDRFSAERLKGVDSTLKIQPAELGDSAMYLCASSFPTSGRDTGELFFGEGSRLTVL.

This clone turned up a few times. The chain carries TRBV12-3 or TRBV12-4 and TRBJ1-1; no clear D gene. The germline V and J ends were trimmed by 3 bases and 7 bases, with 9 bases remaining between them. The CDR3 sequence is 12 residues long. The DNA for the CDR3 is TGTGCCAGCAGTTTGGAGAGGGTTGAAGCTTTCTTT. Translation gives CASSLERVEAFF.

The chain joins TRBV6-6 to TRBJ1-1; D is unresolved. This CDR3 region has 13 residues. Trimming took 0 bases from V and 5 from J, leaving 7 bases between them. Germline CDR1 is MNHNY and CDR2 is SVGAGI (reference sequence). The CDR3 is CASSYSGGTEAFF. For the CDR3, the DNA is TGTGCCAGCAGTTACTCGGGTGGTACTGAAGCTTTCTTT.

This chain connects TRBV7-3 to TRBJ2-2; TRBD1 agrees at 8 bases. V trimming: 4 bases; J trimming: 1 base; junction bases outside the gene matches: 2. The CDR3 is made up of 15 amino acids. Germline V gives CDR1 SGHTA, CDR2 FQGTGA. In DNA, the CDR3 is TGTGCCAGCAGCTCCGGACAGGGGAACACCGGGGAGCTGTTTTTT. Its protein is CASSSGQGNTGELFF. Full variable domain (outside the CDR3, taken from reference TRBV7-3 and TRBJ2-2): GAGVSQTPSNKVTEKGKYVELRCDPISGHTALYWYRQSLGQGPEFLIYFQGTGAADDSGLPNDRFFAVRPEGSVSTLKIQRTERGDSAVYLCASSSGQGNTGELFFGEGSRLTVL.

The chain combines TRBV5-1 with TRBJ2-7; no clear D. The CDR3 sequence is 16 residues long. Germline lookup yields CDR1 SGHRS and CDR2 YFSETQ. V gave up 0 bases and J gave up 3 bases, with 16 bases separating them. The CDR3 sequence is CASSLGEGFIGYEQYF. CDR3 sequence (DNA): TGCGCCAGCAGCTTGGGGGAAGGTTTTATAGGCTACGAGCAGTACTTC.

The genes are TRBV5-8 and TRBJ2-1, with TRBD1 identical over 9 bases. Germline CDR1 SGHTS, CDR2 YDEGEE. The CDR3 runs to 15 residues. With V trimmed by 0 bases and J by 7 bases, 5 bases remained unmatched. The CDR3 here is CASSLAGTGWNEQFF. The CDR3 DNA follows: TGTGCCAGCAGCTTGGCCGGGACAGGGTGGAATGAGCAGTTCTTC.

The chain recombines TRBV6-1 with TRBJ1-6, with D maybe TRBD1 (5 bases). This CDR3 contains 15 residues. Germline V lookup: CDR1 MNHNS, CDR2 SASEGT. Trimming cost V 9 bases and J 7 bases, with 19 bases left between them. In DNA form, the CDR3 reads TGTGCCAGTTCAAAGGGAGAGGGGCCGAATTCACCCCTCCACTTT. Translation gives CASSKGEGPNSPLHF.

There are a few counts of this clone. The chain recombines TRBV2 with TRBJ2-1; perhaps TRBD2 as D (6 bases). V lost 6 bases, J lost 6 bases, and 15 bases lay in between. This CDR3 comprises 14 residues. Germline V gives CDR1 SNHLY, CDR2 FYNNEI. CDR3 bases: TGTGCCAGCAGCGCTACCGGGAGCACCAATGAGCAGTTCTTC. It yields the protein CASSATGSTNEQFF. The full variable domain, rest sourced from reference TRBV2 and TRBJ2-1, is EPEVTQTPSHQVTQMGQEVILRCVPISNHLYFYWYRQILGQKVEFLVSFYNNEISEKSEIFDDQFSVERPDGSNFTLKIRSTKLEDSAMYFCASSATGSTNEQFFGPGTRLTVL.

The genes are TRBV6-2 or TRBV6-3 and TRBJ1-3, with D possibly TRBD1 on 5 matching bases. V was clipped by 6 bases and J by 6 bases, with 21 bases between them. The CDR3 sequence is 16 residues long. Germline V gene sequence: CDR1 MNHEY, CDR2 SVGEGT. The CDR3 is CASSPLRQGGENTIYF. The CDR3 bases are TGTGCCAGCAGCCCCCTCCGGCAGGGAGGCGAAAACACCATATATTTT.

The chain is built from TRBV7-9 and TRBJ2-4; D is uncertain. CDR1 and CDR2 (germline): SEHNR, FQNEAQ (reference sequence). Trimming stripped 1 base from V and 0 bases from J, with 10 bases between. This CDR3 comprises 16 residues. The CDR3 sequence: CASSLEGFGAKNIQYF. DNA of the CDR3: TGTGCCAGCAGCTTAGAAGGTTTTGGAGCCAAAAACATTCAGTACTTC. Looking up the rest from reference TRBV7-9 and TRBJ2-4 gives the full variable domain: DTGVSQNPRHKITKRGQNVTFRCDPISEHNRLYWYRQTLGQGPEFLTYFQNEAQLEKSRLLSDRFSAERPKGSFSTLEIQRTEQGDSAMYLCASSLEGFGAKNIQYFGAGTRLSVL.

This clone was detected a few times. V usage is TRBV2 and J usage is TRBJ2-3, with a weak D call TRBD2 (5 bases). Trimming removed 7 bases at V and 1 base at J, with 6 bases between. Germline CDR1 reads SNHLY; CDR2 reads FYNNEI. CDR3 size: 12 residues. The CDR3 sequence: CASISGTDTQYF. The CDR3 nucleotides read TGTGCCAGCATTAGCGGCACAGATACGCAGTATTTT.

The genes are TRBV2 and TRBJ2-3; D tentatively fits TRBD1 or TRBD2 (5 bases each). CDR1 is SNHLY and CDR2 is FYNNEI in the germline V gene. The V end lost 6 bases, the J end lost 2 bases, and 15 bases lay between the germline ends. The CDR3 totals 15 residues. The CDR3 DNA reads TGTGCCAGCAGGGGGGACGGCGGTCCCACAGATACGCAGTATTTT. Translating gives CASRGDGGPTDTQYF.

J is TRBJ2-2 and V is TRBV5-1, with 14 bases aligning to TRBD2. This CDR3 has 15 amino acids. The trim removed 7 bases at V and 4 bases at J, leaving 3 bases unmatched. Looked up from germline, CDR1 is SGHRS and CDR2 is YFSETQ. The CDR3 sequence is CASRLAGGGTGELFF. The CDR3 DNA reads TGCGCCAGCCGACTAGCGGGAGGGGGCACCGGGGAGCTGTTTTTT.

This clone occurred a few times. The V gene is TRBV19, the J gene TRBJ1-1, with a possible D match to TRBD1 (5 bases). In germline, CDR1 is LNHDA, CDR2 SQIVND (reference sequence). Trimming cost V 9 bases and J 3 bases, with 20 bases left between them. There are 15 residues in the CDR3. This CDR3 reads CASSSSQGWDTEAFF. CDR3 DNA sequence: TGTGCCAGCAGCTCTAGCCAGGGATGGGACACTGAAGCTTTCTTT.

The gene calls are TRBV20-1 and TRBJ1-2; D is unresolved. V shed 7 bases and J shed 5 bases, with 14 bases lying between them. The CDR3 is made up of 12 amino acids. Germline V CDR1 and CDR2: DFQATT, SNEGSKA (reference sequence). CDR3 protein: CSVLDGDYGYTF. DNA for the CDR3: TGCAGTGTCCTGGACGGTGATTATGGCTACACCTTC.

For the CDR3, the DNA is TGCGCCAGCAGCTTCTCAGGGGGGGACACTGAAGCTTTCTTT. This sequence encodes CASSFSGGDTEAFF. V gene TRBV5-1 combines with J gene TRBJ1-1, with 7 bases matching TRBD1. With V trimmed by 2 bases and J by 3 bases, 4 bases remained unmatched. The CDR3 runs 14 residues. Per germline, CDR1 SGHRS and CDR2 YFSETQ.

This clone showed up just a few times. V and J are TRBV2 and TRBJ2-5, with 7 bases fitting TRBD1. The V gene's germline CDR1 is SNHLY and CDR2 FYNNEI. This CDR3 contains 13 residues. Trimming at V came to 8 bases and at J to 4 bases, leaving 7 bases not matched to a gene. The chain's CDR3 is CASQTGERETQYF. The CDR3 DNA sequence: TGTGCCAGCCAAACAGGGGAACGAGAGACCCAGTACTTC.

The chain has TRBV30 and TRBJ2-3; the match to TRBD2 covers 12 bases. Losses at the gene ends were 4 bases for V and 4 bases for J; bases not matched to a gene: 6. CDR1 is GTSNPN, CDR2 SVGIG, per germline (reference sequence). CDR3 length equals 15 residues. The CDR3 protein is CAWTGLAGRADTQYF. The CDR3 DNA follows: TGTGCCTGGACCGGACTAGCGGGAAGGGCAGATACGCAGTATTTT.

This sequence joins TRBV11-2 and TRBJ2-1; D gene uncertain. Germline CDR1 reads SGHAT; CDR2 reads FQNNGV. The V end lost 0 bases, the J end lost 0 bases, and 6 bases lay between the germline ends. The CDR3 is 15 amino acids. Written as DNA, the CDR3 is TGTGCCAGCAGCTTAGACCTGAGCTCCTACAATGAGCAGTTCTTC. This gives the protein CASSLDLSSYNEQFF.

This clone occurred a few times. J is TRBJ2-1 and V is TRBV12-3 or TRBV12-4; tentatively, D is TRBD1 or TRBD2 (5 bases each). The ends were cut back, 3 bases at V and 9 bases at J, with 15 bases in the middle. This CDR3 has 14 amino acids. The CDR3 reads CASSFGLGVGEQFF. CDR3 sequence (DNA): TGTGCCAGCAGTTTTGGGTTGGGGGTGGGTGAGCAGTTCTTC.